There are a few counts of the clone carrying this T cell receptor beta chain. As yet, its antigen is unknown. Assay used: immunoSEQ multiplex PCR; TCRdb lists only in-frame clones, some missing. The sample has millions of clones, more than 80% seen once. Germline assignment: CDR1 LGHNA and CDR2 YSLEER. V lost 0 bases, J lost 12 bases, and 15 bases lay in between. CDR3 length: 14 amino acids. The data belong to a study of shared clonotypes between healthy human individuals. Study background: The plates for each donor numbered three CD4 naive, three CD4 memory, two CD8 naive and one CD8 memory. General study findings and limits: When compared with the clonotypes that were shared by all four sorted-subset donors, the non-shared clonotypes turned out to have lower generation probabilities. Across a handful of donors, naive CD4 shared roughly 5%, naive CD8 more than 3%, memory CD4 more than 2%, memory CD8 0.4%.

Sequenced material: naive CD4+ T cells sorted from blood. Subset denoted: CD45RA+ positively selected. The source is a man younger than 35 in good health. This chain joins TRBV4-3 and TRBJ2-1; D may match TRBD1 or TRBD2 (8 bases each). The CDR3 DNA reads TGCGCCAGCAGCCAAGAATATAGCGGGACAGGGCAGTTCTTC. It yields the protein CASSQEYSGTGQFF.